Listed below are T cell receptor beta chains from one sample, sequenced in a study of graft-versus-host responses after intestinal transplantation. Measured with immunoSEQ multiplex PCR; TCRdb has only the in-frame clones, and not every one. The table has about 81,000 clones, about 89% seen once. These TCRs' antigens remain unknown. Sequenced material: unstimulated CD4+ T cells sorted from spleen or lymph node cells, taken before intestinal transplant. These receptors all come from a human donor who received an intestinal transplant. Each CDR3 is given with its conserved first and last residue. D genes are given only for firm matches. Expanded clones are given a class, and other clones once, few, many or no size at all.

CDR3: CASSYTGQGEAFF
DNA: TGTGCCAGCAGTTACACGGGACAGGGTGAAGCTTTCTTT
J: TRBJ1-1
V: TRBV6-5
size: -
D: TRBD1

CDR3: CASSQARLAGADTQYF
DNA: TGTGCCAGCAGCCAAGCCCGACTAGCGGGAGCAGATACGCAGTATTTT
J: TRBJ2-3
V: TRBV4-2
size: -
D: TRBD2

CDR3: CASSVGTSGSRQETQYF
DNA: TGTGCCAGCAGCGTAGGGACTAGCGGGAGTAGACAAGAGACCCAGTACTTC
J: TRBJ2-5
V: TRBV9
size: once
D: TRBD2

CDR3: CASSGLAGGAGELFF
DNA: TGTGCCAGCAGCGGACTAGCGGGAGGGGCCGGGGAGCTGTTTTTT
J: TRBJ2-2
V: TRBV2
size: -
D: TRBD2

CDR3: CASRNRVDEKLFF
DNA: TGTGCCAGCCGAAACAGGGTAGATGAAAAACTGTTTTTT
J: TRBJ1-4
V: TRBV28
size: -
D: -

CDR3: CASSLESASYEQYF
DNA: TGTGCCAGCAGCTTGGAGAGCGCGTCCTACGAGCAGTACTTC
J: TRBJ2-7
V: TRBV5-4
size: -
D: -

CDR3: CASSLGRGAVETQYF
DNA: TGCGCCAGCAGCTTGGGCAGGGGGGCCGTGGAGACCCAGTACTTC
J: TRBJ2-5
V: TRBV5-1
size: -
D: -

CDR3: CASSLLAGEVTGELFF
DNA: TGTGCCAGCAGCTTATTAGCGGGGGAGGTCACCGGGGAGCTGTTTTTT
J: TRBJ2-2
V: TRBV11-2
size: -
D: TRBD2

CDR3: CASLILAEAFF
DNA: TGTGCCAGCCTTATTTTAGCTGAAGCTTTCTTT
J: TRBJ1-1
V: TRBV2
size: -
D: -

CDR3: CASTPVGAGIYEQYF
DNA: TGTGCCAGCACTCCGGTGGGAGCGGGAATCTACGAGCAGTACTTC
J: TRBJ2-7
V: TRBV7-2
size: -
D: TRBD2

CDR3: CASSRQRGGSLNEKLFF
DNA: TGTGCCAGCAGTCGACAAAGGGGGGGTTCCTTAAATGAAAAACTGTTTTTT
J: TRBJ1-4
V: TRBV27
size: -
D: -

CDR3: CASSQSTGVMNTEAFF
DNA: TGCGCCAGCAGTCAATCGACAGGGGTCATGAACACTGAAGCTTTCTTT
J: TRBJ1-1
V: TRBV23-1
size: -
D: TRBD1

CDR3: CASRHRPDFSYEQYF
DNA: TGTGCCAGCAGACACAGACCTGATTTTTCCTACGAGCAGTACTTC
J: TRBJ2-7
V: TRBV6-6
size: -
D: -

CDR3: CAWSVAETYEQYF
DNA: TGTGCCTGGAGTGTAGCGGAAACCTACGAGCAGTACTTC
J: TRBJ2-7
V: TRBV30
size: -
D: -

CDR3: CASSPGTGIMGEQYF
DNA: TGTGCCAGCAGCCCCGGGACAGGGATTATGGGCGAGCAGTACTTC
J: TRBJ2-7
V: TRBV9
size: -
D: TRBD1

CDR3: CASSPNIAGGYTEAFF
DNA: TGTGCCAGCTCACCAAATATAGCAGGGGGCTACACTGAAGCTTTCTTT
J: TRBJ1-1
V: TRBV18
size: once
D: TRBD1

CDR3: CASSLRGGTSINYEQYF
DNA: TGCGCCAGCAGCTTACGGGGCGGGACTAGTATAAACTACGAGCAGTACTTC
J: TRBJ2-7
V: TRBV5-1
size: -
D: TRBD2

CDR3: CASRGVGNTGELFF
DNA: TGTGCCAGCCGAGGCGTAGGGAACACCGGGGAGCTGTTTTTT
J: TRBJ2-2
V: TRBV28
size: -
D: -

CDR3: CASSLGGAGGYTF
DNA: TGCGCCAGCAGCTTAGGGGGGGCAGGAGGCTACACCTTC
J: TRBJ1-2
V: TRBV5-1
size: once
D: -

CDR3: CASSFRQGGRSPLHF
DNA: TGTGCCAGCAGTTTCCGACAGGGTGGAAGATCACCCCTCCACTTT
J: TRBJ1-6
V: TRBV28
size: -
D: TRBD1

CDR3: CASSHLAGGSYNEQFF
DNA: TGCGCCAGCAGCCACCTAGCGGGGGGGAGTTACAATGAGCAGTTCTTC
J: TRBJ2-1
V: TRBV4-1
size: -
D: TRBD2

CDR3: CASSTTGGAGTGELFF
DNA: TGTGCCAGCAGCACCACAGGGGGCGCTGGGACCGGGGAGCTGTTTTTT
J: TRBJ2-2
V: TRBV7-3
size: -
D: TRBD1

CDR3: CATSRDEGASGRYWSNEQFF
DNA: TGTGCCACCAGCAGAGATGAAGGCGCTAGCGGGAGATATTGGAGCAATGAGCAGTTCTTC
J: TRBJ2-1
V: TRBV15
size: -
D: TRBD2

CDR3: CSGHRVTPEAFF
DNA: TGCAGCGGTCACAGGGTAACTCCAGAAGCTTTCTTT
J: TRBJ1-1
V: TRBV29-1
size: -
D: -

CDR3: CASSETGTSYNEQFF
DNA: TGTGCCAGCTCAGAAACAGGAACCTCCTACAATGAGCAGTTCTTC
J: TRBJ2-1
V: TRBV18
size: -
D: -

CDR3: CASSSPKKLSYEQYF
DNA: TGTGCCAGCAGCTCCCCGAAGAAGCTATCCTACGAGCAGTACTTC
J: TRBJ2-7
V: TRBV5-8
size: -
D: -

CDR3: CAWNRQGVGEQYF
DNA: TGTGCCTGGAACAGACAGGGGGTTGGCGAGCAGTACTTC
J: TRBJ2-7
V: TRBV30
size: -
D: TRBD1

CDR3: CASTEDGLSGNTIYF
DNA: TGTGCCAGCACGGAGGACGGTCTCTCTGGAAACACCATATATTTT
J: TRBJ1-3
V: TRBV6-1
size: -
D: -

CDR3: CASSSLPQGGVETQYF
DNA: TGTGCCAGCAGTTCACTCCCGCAGGGAGGGGTGGAGACCCAGTACTTC
J: TRBJ2-5
V: TRBV6-5
size: once
D: TRBD2

CDR3: CASTPSTQPQHF
DNA: TGTGCCAGCACCCCGAGTACTCAGCCCCAGCATTTT
J: TRBJ1-5
V: TRBV21-1
size: few
D: -

CDR3: CASSWDRGMNTEAFF
DNA: TGTGCCAGCAGCTGGGACAGAGGAATGAACACTGAAGCTTTCTTT
J: TRBJ1-1
V: TRBV7-9
size: once
D: TRBD1

CDR3: CASSQGAPYGYTF
DNA: TGCGCCAGCAGCCAAGGGGCGCCCTATGGCTACACCTTC
J: TRBJ1-2
V: TRBV4-1
size: once
D: -

CDR3: CASSSGINQPQHF
DNA: TGTGCCAGCAGCAGTGGCATCAATCAGCCCCAGCATTTT
J: TRBJ1-5
V: TRBV5-4
size: once
D: -

CDR3: CASSEPPNSPLHF
DNA: TGCGCCAGCAGTGAGCCCCCAAATTCACCCCTCCACTTT
J: TRBJ1-6
V: TRBV10-2
size: -
D: -

CDR3: CASSPRGHYEQYF
DNA: TGTGCCAGCAGCCCCAGGGGCCACTACGAGCAGTACTTC
J: TRBJ2-7
V: TRBV5-8
size: -
D: -

CDR3: CASSYSSETQYF
DNA: TGTGCCAGCAGTTACTCCTCGGAGACCCAGTACTTC
J: TRBJ2-5
V: TRBV6-6
size: -
D: -

CDR3: CASSLRGSYEQYF
DNA: TGCGCCAGCAGCTTGCGCGGTTCCTACGAGCAGTACTTC
J: TRBJ2-7
V: TRBV5-1
size: -
D: -

CDR3: CASSLGLRSGNTIYF
DNA: TGTGCCAGCAGTTTGGGACTTCGCTCTGGAAACACCATATATTTT
J: TRBJ1-3
V: TRBV28
size: -
D: -

CDR3: CASSLELAGRRYEQFF
DNA: TGCGCCAGCAGCTTGGAGTTAGCGGGACGTCGGTATGAGCAGTTCTTC
J: TRBJ2-1
V: TRBV5-1
size: -
D: TRBD2

CDR3: CASSQDNLPGEQYF
DNA: TGTGCCAGCAGCCAAGATAACCTACCGGGGGAGCAGTACTTC
J: TRBJ2-7
V: TRBV4-2
size: -
D: -

CDR3: CSVGGLGVNEQFF
DNA: TGCAGCGTTGGGGGACTAGGGGTAAATGAGCAGTTCTTC
J: TRBJ2-1
V: TRBV29-1
size: -
D: TRBD2

CDR3: CAIGQGSYNEQFF
DNA: TGTGCCATCGGTCAGGGCTCCTACAATGAGCAGTTCTTC
J: TRBJ2-1
V: TRBV10-3
size: -
D: -

CDR3: CASSLNHRGQGYQRGNTIYF
DNA: TGTGCCAGCAGTTTAAACCATCGGGGACAGGGATATCAAAGGGGAAACACCATATATTTT
J: TRBJ1-3
V: TRBV28
size: -
D: TRBD1

CDR3: CASSETSGAKNIQYF
DNA: TGTGCCAGCAGTGAAACTAGCGGTGCCAAAAACATTCAGTACTTC
J: TRBJ2-4
V: TRBV6-1
size: -
D: TRBD2

CDR3: CASGGASRTEAFF
DNA: TGTGCCAGCGGGGGGGCCTCTAGGACTGAAGCTTTCTTT
J: TRBJ1-1
V: TRBV9
size: -
D: -

CDR3: CASSLAGVTGELFF
DNA: TGTGCCAGCAGTTTAGCGGGAGTAACCGGGGAGCTGTTTTTT
J: TRBJ2-2
V: TRBV28
size: -
D: TRBD2